These T cell receptor beta chains were read from a single sample in a study of T cell repertoires in cytomegalovirus infection. TCRdb reprocessed the reads with MiXCR, giving one entry per CDR3 protein. The sample shows about 530,000 distinct CDR3 sequences, 26% of them seen only once. The sequencing input was PBMCs. The receptors stem from a human donor in good health (CMV status not recorded). Some clones in this sample may be carry-over from other donors' samples. The conserved cysteine and the conserved F or W are not part of the CDR3 here. The order of the fields is J gene, V gene, CDR3 protein.

J: TRBJ1-5
V: TRBV5-6
CDR3: ASSREGGNQPQH

J: TRBJ2-6
V: TRBV29-1
CDR3: SVEEQGGGANVLT

J: TRBJ2-7
V: TRBV6-2/TRBV6-3
CDR3: ASSYSRGNQYEQY

J: TRBJ2-5
V: TRBV7-6
CDR3: ASSSPGTQY

J: TRBJ2-5
V: TRBV7-2
CDR3: ASSAYRGRRKTQY

J: TRBJ2-3
V: TRBV6-5
CDR3: ATRLADTQY

J: TRBJ2-3
V: TRBV7-2
CDR3: ASSLTVSGSWGTQY

J: TRBJ1-2
V: TRBV4-1
CDR3: ASSRGTEDYGYT

J: TRBJ1-3
V: TRBV28
CDR3: ATKFVGGTGNTIY

J: TRBJ1-5
V: TRBV7-8
CDR3: ASSAGFGQPQH

J: TRBJ2-7
V: TRBV7-2
CDR3: ASAGTGFYEQY

J: TRBJ2-7
V: TRBV12-3/TRBV12-4
CDR3: ASSFLAEPTYEQY

J: TRBJ1-5
V: TRBV12-3/TRBV12-4
CDR3: ASSFTAGTGSNQPQH

J: TRBJ2-3
V: TRBV7-2
CDR3: ASSAVSVTDTQY

J: TRBJ1-1
V: TRBV7-9
CDR3: ASSANTEAF

J: TRBJ1-6
V: TRBV19
CDR3: ASETGRKDSPLH

J: TRBJ2-5
V: TRBV7-9
CDR3: ASSLGQPGQETQY

J: TRBJ2-2
V: TRBV2
CDR3: AREGVGGSTGELF

J: TRBJ1-1
V: TRBV12-5
CDR3: ASGLMGGRTEAF

J: TRBJ2-1
V: TRBV12-3/TRBV12-4
CDR3: ASSLGGQAPGEQF

J: TRBJ2-4
V: TRBV24-1
CDR3: ATSGTGVKNIQY

J: TRBJ2-3
V: TRBV15
CDR3: ATSRDLTSRYRADTQY

J: TRBJ2-1
V: TRBV11-2
CDR3: ASTRQRSNEQF

J: TRBJ2-1
V: TRBV19
CDR3: ASSREEGGYNEQF

J: TRBJ2-5
V: TRBV29-1
CDR3: SVEVPRGRETQY

J: TRBJ1-1
V: TRBV7-8
CDR3: ASSLISVPNTEAF

J: TRBJ2-5
V: TRBV7-4
CDR3: ASSLRGRGNEETQY

J: TRBJ1-2
V: TRBV7-9
CDR3: ASSPFLPPESGYT

J: TRBJ2-6
V: TRBV20-1
CDR3: SARGGEGELPPANVLT

J: TRBJ2-5
V: TRBV30
CDR3: AWSPLVGWEGVQETQY

J: TRBJ2-1
V: TRBV4-1
CDR3: ASSQASRLAGAGNEQF

J: TRBJ1-5
V: TRBV28
CDR3: GSSENSNQPQH

J: TRBJ2-3
V: TRBV12-3/TRBV12-4
CDR3: ASSPQGSADTQY

J: TRBJ1-1
V: TRBV30
CDR3: AWERGLPGTEAF

J: TRBJ2-1
V: TRBV6-6
CDR3: ASRGGTSGSNEQF

J: TRBJ2-1
V: TRBV6-5
CDR3: ASSYSPNNEQF

J: TRBJ2-3
V: TRBV7-8
CDR3: ASSSRTGREVDTQY

J: TRBJ2-4
V: TRBV28
CDR3: ASSRTLLAKNIQY

J: TRBJ1-6
V: TRBV7-6
CDR3: ASSMTGVQSPLH

J: TRBJ1-1
V: TRBV6-2/TRBV6-3
CDR3: ASSYGQAGTEAF

J: TRBJ1-4
V: TRBV6-6
CDR3: ASSNRGSEKLF

J: TRBJ2-7
V: TRBV7-8
CDR3: ASSLGRGGYEQY

J: TRBJ2-5
V: TRBV7-9
CDR3: ASSLSAFARETQY

J: TRBJ2-1
V: TRBV11-3
CDR3: ASSLGSSGNNEQF

J: TRBJ2-2
V: TRBV7-8
CDR3: ASSLNWDGTGELF

J: TRBJ1-5
V: TRBV10-3
CDR3: AISESGAGGQPQH